The 30 T cell receptor beta chains reported below all come from one sample, sequenced in a study of vaccination and CD4 T cells after COVID-19. No antigen has been assigned to these receptors. CD4+ T cells that had been cultured provided DNA sequenced with the Oncomine TCR Beta short-read assay. Via MiXCR, TCRdb re-called the PCR reads, giving one row per CDR3 protein. The sample records approximately 16,000 distinct CDR3 sequences, about 56% being singletons. Treatment specified: 10-day PBMC culture with coronavirus spike peptide pools or control peptides (ViraFEST assay). Sequencing was carried out using CD4+ T cells from blood, cultured in vitro. These receptors were obtained from a human donor who had recovered from COVID-19.

The chain employs TRBV14 and TRBJ2-4; 11 bases are a match to TRBD2. Trimming took 4 bases from V and 8 from J; bases not matched to a gene: 4. CDR1 and CDR2 from the germline V gene are SGHDN and FVKESK. The CDR3 contains 14 residues. The CDR3: CASSLLAGDDIQYF. The CDR3 DNA reads TGTGCCAGCAGCCTACTAGCGGGAGATGACATTCAGTACTTC. Together with reference TRBV14 and TRBJ2-4, the CDR3 gives the full variable domain: EAGVTQFPSHSVIEKGQTVTLRCDPISGHDNLYWYRRVMGKEIKFLLHFVKESKQDESGMPNNRFLAERTGGTYSTLKVQPAELEDSGVYFCASSLLAGDDIQYFGAGTRLSVL.

The gene calls are TRBV27 and TRBJ1-1; D possibly corresponds to TRBD1 (6 bases). Trimming pared 5 bases from V and 4 bases from J, leaving 11 bases between. Germline CDR1 MNHEY, CDR2 SMNVEV (reference sequence). This CDR3 has 13 amino acids. CDR3 bases: TGTGCCAGCAGTCAACAGGGCCGCACTGAAGCTTTCTTT. Translating it yields CASSQQGRTEAFF.

V is TRBV20-1 and J is TRBJ2-7; D is unresolved. Germline CDR1 DFQATT, CDR2 SNEGSKA (reference sequence). CDR3 length equals 11 residues. V was pared by 6 bases and J by 7 bases, with 13 bases between. Here the CDR3 DNA reads TGCAGTGCGAGTTCTCCTCGAGAGCAGTACTTC. This gives the protein CSASSPREQYF.

The J gene is TRBJ2-3, the V gene TRBV6-1; 9 bases are shared with TRBD1. Germline CDR1 reads MNHNS; CDR2 reads SASEGT. The CDR3 spans 15 residues. The V and J ends lost 6 bases and 3 bases, in that order; junction bases with no gene match: 7. CDR3 nucleotides: TGTGCCAGCAGGATCGGGACAGGGAGGACAGATACGCAGTATTTT. Protein: CASRIGTGRTDTQYF.

V gene TRBV7-3 combines with J gene TRBJ2-1, with D possibly being TRBD1 (6 bases). V was clipped by 2 bases and J by 0 bases, with 11 bases between them. The CDR3 is made up of 16 amino acids. Germline CDR1 and CDR2: SGHTA and FQGTGA. CDR3 DNA sequence: TGTGCCAGCAGCTTAGTAGGGGGATACTCCTACAATGAGCAGTTCTTC. Its translation is CASSLVGGYSYNEQFF.

The chain carries TRBV12-3 or TRBV12-4 and TRBJ1-5; D remains unclear. The CDR3 runs to 13 residues. Deletions cut 4 bases from V and 4 bases from J, with 8 bases between. CDR3 in amino acids: CASSYRQNQPQHF. CDR3 in DNA: TGTGCCAGCAGTTACCGGCAGAATCAGCCCCAGCATTTT.

There are a few counts of this clonotype. The gene calls are TRBV30 and TRBJ1-6; TRBD1 matches 7 bases. This CDR3 has 15 residues. Trimming took 1 base from V and 2 from J; bases not matched to a gene: 2. From germline, CDR1 is GTSNPN and CDR2 SVGIG (reference sequence). CDR3 residues: CAWSGGTAYNSPLHF. CDR3 DNA sequence: TGTGCCTGGAGTGGGGGGACAGCCTATAATTCACCCCTCCACTTT.

In nucleotides, the CDR3 is TGCAGTGCTAAAATAGCGGGGGTACAAGAGACCCAGTACTTC. Protein sequence: CSAKIAGVQETQYF. The rearrangement joins TRBV20-1 to TRBJ2-5, with 9 bases aligning to TRBD2. The CDR3 length is 14 residues. CDR1 and CDR2 (germline): DFQATT, SNEGSKA (reference sequence). Losses at the gene ends were 4 bases for V and 2 bases for J; bases not matched to a gene: 5.

This chain connects TRBV5-1 to TRBJ1-2; perhaps TRBD1 as D (5 bases). From germline, CDR1 is SGHRS and CDR2 YFSETQ. V dropped 4 bases and J dropped 8 bases, with 15 bases sitting between them. The CDR3 runs 13 residues. CDR3 nucleotide sequence: TGCGCCAGCAGCAAGGGACGGGAGGAGGGCTACACCTTC. Residues: CASSKGREEGYTF.

This sequence joins TRBV18 and TRBJ1-1, with 8 bases identical to TRBD1. Germline CDR1 is KGHSH and CDR2 is LQKENI. The CDR3 sequence is 13 residues long. The trim removed 3 bases at V and 7 bases at J, leaving 4 bases unmatched. CDR3 amino acids: CASSPTGDGEAFF. The CDR3 nucleotides read TGTGCCAGCTCACCGACAGGGGACGGTGAAGCTTTCTTT.

The J gene is TRBJ1-2, the V gene TRBV20-1; weak D call: TRBD1 (5 bases). The germline V gene has CDR1 DFQATT and CDR2 SNEGSKA (reference sequence). Trimming took off 5 bases at V and 5 bases at J, with 21 bases between the two ends. CDR3 length: 15 amino acids. This chain's CDR3 is CSAGGTEGRGYGYTF. For the CDR3, the DNA is TGCAGTGCTGGAGGCACGGAGGGGCGGGGATATGGCTACACCTTC.

This rearrangement joins TRBV27 to TRBJ1-2; unclear D gene. V dropped 6 bases and J dropped 4 bases, with 18 bases sitting between them. There are 15 residues in the CDR3. Germline V CDR1 and CDR2: MNHEY, SMNVEV (reference sequence). This CDR3 is CASRRRTGLGYGYTF. CDR3 DNA: TGTGCCAGCAGGAGAAGGACCGGGCTAGGCTATGGCTACACCTTC.

This clonotype was observed a single time. J is TRBJ2-1 and V is TRBV6-4, with 9 bases aligning to TRBD1. The germline gives CDR1 MRHNA, CDR2 SNTAGT. The trim removed 2 bases at V and 4 bases at J, leaving 9 bases unmatched. This CDR3 has 17 amino acids. The CDR3 coding sequence is TGTGCCAGCAGTGACGCTGGGACAGGGTACGGTTACAATGAGCAGTTCTTC. As protein: CASSDAGTGYGYNEQFF.

The rearrangement uses TRBV20-1 and TRBJ2-2; D is possibly TRBD2 (6 bases). The length of the CDR3 is 14 residues. Per the germline V gene, CDR1 is DFQATT and CDR2 is SNEGSKA (reference sequence). Trimming cost V 1 base and J 2 bases, with 8 bases left between them. The CDR3 DNA reads TGCAGTGCTAGAGTGGAGGGTAACACCGGGGAGCTGTTTTTT. Encoded protein: CSARVEGNTGELFF.

In its sample, this clonotype was seen a few times. The chain combines TRBV20-1 with TRBJ2-5, with 8 bases that match TRBD1. Germline-derived CDR1 and CDR2 are DFQATT and SNEGSKA (reference sequence). Trimming removed 6 bases from V and 4 bases from J; junction bases left unmatched: 7. The CDR3 loop spans 13 amino acids. CDR3: CSAGKTGAETQYF. CDR3 sequence (DNA): TGCAGTGCGGGGAAGACAGGGGCAGAGACCCAGTACTTC.

This clonotype was seen more than once but under ten times. The rearrangement links TRBV19 to TRBJ1-5; possibly TRBD1 for D (5 bases). The CDR3 extends over 15 amino acids. V lost 5 bases to trimming and J lost 0 bases, with 11 bases between them. Germline CDR1 is LNHDA and CDR2 is SQIVND (reference sequence). This chain's CDR3 is CASSSGTPSNQPQHF. In DNA form, the CDR3 reads TGTGCCAGTAGTTCCGGGACGCCTAGCAATCAGCCCCAGCATTTT.

The CDR3 reads CASSKLDRGHEQYF. The CDR3 coding sequence is TGTGCCAGCAGCAAATTAGACAGGGGACACGAGCAGTACTTC. The chain couples TRBV9 to TRBJ2-7; TRBD1 aligns across 8 bases. The trim removed 4 bases at V and 5 bases at J, leaving 8 bases unmatched. Germline CDR1 SGDLS, CDR2 YYNGEE. There are 14 residues in the CDR3.

V is TRBV7-2 and J is TRBJ1-5, with D uncertain. The V end lost 3 bases, the J end lost 5 bases, and 5 bases lay between the germline ends. The CDR3 is 12 residues long. In germline, CDR1 is SGHTA, CDR2 FQGNSA. The CDR3 loop is CASSFSHQPQHF. The CDR3 nucleotides read TGTGCCAGCAGCTTCAGCCATCAGCCCCAGCATTTT.

This clonotype occurred a few times. The chain employs TRBV20-1 and TRBJ2-2; D remains unclear. Germline CDR1 is DFQATT and CDR2 is SNEGSKA (reference sequence). The V gene lost 4 bases and the J gene lost 4 bases, with 13 bases spanning the gap. The CDR3 spans 14 residues. Here the CDR3 DNA reads TGCAGTGCTATGCATGGGAAGGGCACCGGGGAGCTGTTTTTT. It specifies CSAMHGKGTGELFF.

This clonotype is medium-sized. V is TRBV5-4 and J is TRBJ1-6; D is perhaps TRBD1 (6 bases). The germline V gene has CDR1 SGHNT and CDR2 YYREEE (reference sequence). The CDR3 covers 15 residues. The V end was cut by 1 base, the J end by 7 bases, with 12 bases between. The CDR3: CASSLWQGTNSPLHF. CDR3 nucleotide sequence: TGTGCCAGCAGCTTGTGGCAGGGGACAAATTCACCCCTCCACTTT.

The chain uses TRBV6-2 or TRBV6-3 and TRBJ2-7; TRBD2 aligns across 12 bases. The CDR3 spans 16 residues. Trimming cost V 5 bases and J 5 bases; bases outside gene matches: 10. Germline CDR1 is MNHEY and CDR2 is SVGEGT. CDR3 loop: CASSDDLAGGPHEQYF. The CDR3 DNA reads TGTGCCAGCAGTGACGATCTAGCGGGAGGGCCCCACGAGCAGTACTTC.

The chain's CDR3 is CASSLASGRDTQYF. Here the CDR3 DNA reads TGTGCCAGCAGCTTAGCTAGCGGGAGAGATACGCAGTATTTT. V and J are TRBV7-9 and TRBJ2-3; 9 nucleotides agree with TRBD2. The V segment lost 0 bases and the J segment 5 bases; nucleotides outside the gene matches: 0. Germline CDR1 is SEHNR and CDR2 is FQNEAQ (reference sequence). The CDR3 extends over 14 amino acids.

The chain combines TRBV7-3 with TRBJ2-1, with D perhaps matching TRBD2 (6 bases). The CDR3 contains 13 residues. Between the trimmed V and J ends, which lost 5 bases and 6 bases, there was a span of 11 bases. CDR1 and CDR2 (germline): SGHTA, FQGTGA. CDR3 in DNA: TGTGCCAGCAGCCCGGGAGTACTCAATGAGCAGTTCTTC. Its protein is CASSPGVLNEQFF.

This chain connects TRBV12-3 or TRBV12-4 to TRBJ2-2; D unclear. This CDR3 region has 16 residues. V lost 3 bases and J 0 bases, leaving 11 bases between the germline ends. DNA for the CDR3: TGTGCCAGCAGTTTGATCCAGTACTCGAACACCGGGGAGCTGTTTTTT. Its protein is CASSLIQYSNTGELFF.

This clonotype was observed a handful of times. The genes are TRBV10-3 and TRBJ1-2; D call uncertain. V was clipped by 7 bases and J by 8 bases, with 17 bases between them. Germline lookup yields CDR1 ENHRY and CDR2 SYGVKD. The CDR3 contains 13 residues. The CDR3: CAITMNLAVGYTF. The CDR3 DNA follows: TGTGCCATCACCATGAATCTGGCGGTGGGCTACACCTTC.

V and J are TRBV12-5 and TRBJ2-3, with D unresolved. The V gene's germline CDR1 is LGHNT and CDR2 FRNRAP. The CDR3 is made up of 14 amino acids. The V gene lost 3 bases and the J gene lost 0 bases, with 7 bases spanning the gap. The CDR3 region is CASGFGESTDTQYF. The CDR3 DNA sequence: TGTGCTAGTGGTTTTGGGGAAAGCACAGATACGCAGTATTTT.

J is TRBJ2-5 and V is TRBV7-3; D possibly corresponds to TRBD2 (6 bases). CDR3 length: 16 residues. The ends were cut back, 1 base at V and 5 bases at J, with 17 bases in the middle. Germline CDR1 and CDR2: SGHTA and FQGTGA. CDR3: CASSLIAGKGLETQYF. The DNA of the CDR3 is TGTGCCAGCAGCTTAATCGCGGGAAAGGGTCTGGAGACCCAGTACTTC.

V gene TRBV21-1 combines with J gene TRBJ1-3; the D segment call TRBD1 is taken from the table without a DNA check. TRBV21-1 is annotated as a pseudogene. This CDR3 has 16 amino acids. The CDR3 reads CASPKGQGACGNTIYF. The CDR3 DNA reads TGTGCCAGCCCCAAGGGGCAGGGGGCTTGTGGAAACACCATATATTTT.

This chain connects TRBV7-2 to TRBJ1-6, with 8 bases fitting TRBD1. The germline V gene encodes CDR1 SGHTA and CDR2 FQGNSA. V shed 1 base, J shed 7 bases, and the junction held 3 bases outside the gene matches. The CDR3 has 15 amino acids. Here the CDR3 DNA reads TGTGCCAGCAGCTTAGTAGGACAGGGAAATTCACCCCTCCACTTT. Residues: CASSLVGQGNSPLHF. Based on the CDR3 plus reference TRBV7-2 and TRBJ1-6, the full variable domain is GAGVSQSPSNKVTEKGKDVELRCDPISGHTALYWYRQSLGQGLEFLIYFQGNSAPDKSGLPSDRFSAERTGGSVSTLTIQRTQQEDSAVYLCASSLVGQGNSPLHFGNGTRLTVT.

This clonotype was observed a handful of times. The rearrangement uses TRBV12-3 or TRBV12-4 and TRBJ1-2, with D perhaps TRBD1 (5 bases). This CDR3 is 14 amino acids long. The V end was cut by 1 base, the J end by 1 base, with 7 bases between. CDR3 DNA sequence: TGTGCCAGCAGTTTAGTTCAGGGTAACTATGGCTACACCTTC. Translating gives CASSLVQGNYGYTF.